The source of this T cell receptor beta chain is a study of OX40 agonist ivuxolimab in advanced cancers. Study summary: Patients were dosed with the agonistic anti-OX40 (CD134) antibody ivuxolimab.

Study findings and constraints: Expanded clones were, on average, more numerous in CD8+ T cells than in CD4+.

Using immunoSEQ multiplex PCR, the repertoire was profiled, and TCRdb retains in-frame clones only, with some absent. The sample lists some 80,000 clones; over 85% were seen once. A word on this clone: The antigen remains unidentified.

The germline V gene encodes CDR1 SGHAT and CDR2 FQNNGV. CDR3 size: 17 residues. V was pared by 7 bases and J by 3 bases, with 19 bases between. Anyone with autoimmune disease history or systemic immunosuppression was excluded. The chain combines TRBV11-2 with TRBJ2-6, with D perhaps matching TRBD1 (7 bases). The sample was CD4+ or CD8+ T cells sorted from blood, taken in a trial of the OX40 agonist ivuxolimab. The clonotype comes from an adult with an advanced solid tumor such as melanoma, head and neck, liver or kidney cancer. The CDR3 loop reads CASTQTGTSLGANVLTF. DNA of the CDR3: TGTGCCAGCACCCAGACAGGGACTTCCCTTGGGGCCAACGTCCTGACTTTC.